The 32 T cell receptor beta chains presented below share a single source sample, sequenced in a study of cytomegalovirus exposure and HLA in healthy donors. This PCR relied on a set of 60 Vbeta primers and 13 Jbeta primers. Sequencing was performed with immunoSEQ multiplex PCR; in TCRdb, only in-frame clones are kept and a portion is missing. The sample shows some 160,000 clones, around 84% of them seen only once. The sequenced sample was PBMCs. The receptor set was obtained from a middle-aged woman in good health and CMV-seronegative.

A single count supports this clone. This chain uses TRBV5-1 with TRBJ2-2; D gene uncertain. Germline V gene sequence: CDR1 SGHRS, CDR2 YFSETQ. The V end was cut by 2 bases, the J end by 7 bases, with 6 bases between. The CDR3 contains 12 residues. Written as DNA, the CDR3 is TGCGCCAGCAGCTTTTCTGTCGGGGAGCTGTTTTTT. Its translation is CASSFSVGELFF.

The rearrangement joins TRBV19 to TRBJ2-7, with TRBD2 identical over 11 bases. The germline V gene encodes CDR1 LNHDA and CDR2 SQIVND (reference sequence). Losses at the gene ends were 4 bases for V and 6 bases for J; bases not matched to a gene: 8. This CDR3 has 15 residues. The CDR3 reads CASSNLAGGSGEQYF. The CDR3 region has the DNA TGTGCCAGTAGTAACCTAGCGGGGGGTTCCGGCGAGCAGTACTTC. The full variable domain, with the rest looked up from reference TRBV19 and TRBJ2-7, is DGGITQSPKYLFRKEGQNVTLSCEQNLNHDAMYWYRQDPGQGLRLIYYSQIVNDFQKGDIAEGYSVSREKKESFPLTVTSAQKNPTAFYLCASSNLAGGSGEQYFGPGTRLTVT.

V and J are TRBV5-4 and TRBJ2-3; 10 bases line up with TRBD2. Germline V gene data show CDR1 as SGHNT and CDR2 as YYREEE (reference sequence). There are 15 residues in the CDR3. The trim removed 7 bases at V and 8 bases at J, leaving 13 bases unmatched. CDR3 amino acids: CASRLAGASRGTQYF. DNA for the CDR3: TGTGCCAGCCGCCTAGCGGGGGCGAGCCGGGGTACGCAGTATTTT.

J is TRBJ2-3 and V is TRBV2; 10 nucleotides align to TRBD2. This CDR3 is built from 14 residues. After removal of 3 bases from V and 5 bases from J, the junction contained 2 bases not matched to a gene. Germline V gene sequence: CDR1 SNHLY, CDR2 FYNNEI. CDR3 region: CASSEGLARDTQYF. In DNA form, the CDR3 reads TGTGCCAGCAGTGAGGGACTAGCGAGAGATACGCAGTATTTT.

The V gene is TRBV28, the J gene TRBJ2-2; 8 bases are shared with TRBD1. Trimming at V came to 6 bases and at J to 5 bases, leaving 5 bases not matched to a gene. The CDR3 consists of 14 residues. Germline V gene sequence: CDR1 MDHEN, CDR2 SYDVKM. CDR3 sequence (DNA): TGTGCCAGCAGGGCGGACAGGGCAACCGGGGAGCTGTTTTTT. It encodes CASRADRATGELFF. The entire variable domain, with the rest obtained from reference TRBV28 and TRBJ2-2, is as follows: DVKVTQSSRYLVKRTGEKVFLECVQDMDHENMFWYRQDPGLGLRLIYFSYDVKMKEKGDIPEGYSVSREKKERFSLILESASTNQTSMYLCASRADRATGELFFGEGSRLTVL.

In its sample, this clone was seen a few times. One end of the junction is discordant with germline, which a read error may explain. The chain recombines TRBV5-6 with TRBJ2-5; 9 nucleotides line up with TRBD2. Germline loops: CDR1 SGHDT, CDR2 YYEEEE. This CDR3 region has 16 residues. For the CDR3, the DNA is TGTGCCAGCACCTTGAGGGGTAGCGGGGGTACGGAGACCCAGTACTTC. Amino acids: CASTLRGSGGTETQYF. The whole variable domain, filled in from reference TRBV5-6 and TRBJ2-5, reads DAGVTQSPTHLIKTRGQQVTLRCSPKSGHDTVSWYQQALGQGPQFIFQYYEEEERQRGNFPDRFSGHQFPNYSSELNVNALLLGDSALYLCASTLRGSGGTETQYFGPGTRLLVL.

The V and J genes are TRBV9 and TRBJ1-6; D gene uncertain. Germline V gene lookup returns CDR1 SGDLS and CDR2 YYNGEE. Deletions cut 2 bases from V and 10 bases from J, with 16 bases between. CDR3 size: 15 residues. The CDR3 protein is CASSVRQELWSPLHF. The CDR3 nucleotides are TGTGCCAGCAGCGTTAGGCAGGAACTTTGGTCACCCCTCCACTTT.

J is TRBJ2-5 and V is TRBV5-4, with TRBD2 matching 7 bases. V gave up 3 bases and J gave up 4 bases; unmatched junction bases: 12. This CDR3 has 16 amino acids. Germline V lookup: CDR1 SGHNT, CDR2 YYREEE (reference sequence). CDR3 amino acids: CASSWGGRGQRETQYF. The CDR3 DNA sequence: TGTGCCAGCAGCTGGGGGGGAAGAGGGCAGCGAGAGACCCAGTACTTC.

The genes are TRBV4-1 and TRBJ1-2, with a possible D match to TRBD1 (5 bases). CDR1 MGHRA and CDR2 YSYEKL come from the germline V gene. CDR3 size: 13 residues. V was trimmed by 0 bases and J by 6 bases, leaving 8 bases between them. The CDR3 region is CASSQETGDGYTF. DNA for the CDR3: TGCGCCAGCAGCCAAGAAACGGGGGATGGCTACACCTTC.

V usage is TRBV7-3 and J usage is TRBJ2-7; possibly TRBD2 for D (6 bases). The CDR3 loop spans 12 amino acids. Trimming removed 5 bases at V and 7 bases at J, with 12 bases between. CDR1 and CDR2 (germline): SGHTA, FQGTGA. As DNA, the CDR3 is TGTGCCAGCAGCCCCGGTCGGGGGGAGCAGTACTTC. It is translated as CASSPGRGEQYF.

This clone was found once. V is TRBV27 and J is TRBJ2-2; tentatively, D is TRBD1 (5 bases). The CDR3 contains 15 residues. Trimming stripped 3 bases from V and 1 base from J, with 9 bases between. CDR1 is MNHEY and CDR2 is SMNVEV in the germline V gene (reference sequence). Here the CDR3 reads CASSLWQGNTGELFF. The CDR3 DNA sequence: TGTGCCAGCAGTTTGTGGCAGGGGAACACCGGGGAGCTGTTTTTT.

This chain uses TRBV29-1 with TRBJ1-1; D might be TRBD1 (5 bases). The CDR3 is 13 residues long. V was trimmed by 6 bases and J by 4 bases, leaving 15 bases between them. Germline V gene data show CDR1 as SQVTM and CDR2 as ANQGSEA. The CDR3: CSVQQVRGTEAFF. Written as DNA, the CDR3 is TGCAGCGTGCAACAGGTTAGAGGCACTGAAGCTTTCTTT.

The chain links TRBV2 to TRBJ1-1; D unresolved. V was shortened by 3 bases and J by 1 base, with 6 bases between the two germline ends. This CDR3 contains 13 residues. CDR1 is SNHLY, CDR2 FYNNEI, per germline. CDR3 sequence (DNA): TGTGCCAGCAGTGAGCAGCGGAACACTGAAGCTTTCTTT. Encoded protein: CASSEQRNTEAFF.

The chain carries TRBV28 and TRBJ2-7, with D perhaps TRBD1 (5 bases). The ends were cut back, 3 bases at V and 8 bases at J, with 17 bases in the middle. The CDR3 covers 14 residues. CDR1 and CDR2 (germline): MDHEN, SYDVKM. The CDR3 region is CASSFAGYITKQYF. CDR3 nucleotide sequence: TGTGCCAGCAGTTTCGCAGGGTATATTACGAAGCAGTACTTC.

A few counts support this clone. J is TRBJ1-2 and V is TRBV6-5; 7 bases agree with TRBD1. The CDR3 covers 14 residues. Germline values: CDR1 MNHEY, CDR2 SVGAGI. Unmatched junction bases numbered 4, after V lost 2 bases and J lost 4 bases. The CDR3 DNA follows: TGTGCCAGCAGTTACGACAGGGCTCCCTATGGCTACACCTTC. Protein product: CASSYDRAPYGYTF.

V and J are TRBV19 and TRBJ2-3, with D possibly being TRBD2 (6 bases). Germline loops: CDR1 LNHDA, CDR2 SQIVND (reference sequence). CDR3 length: 18 residues. The V end was cut by 4 bases, the J end by 8 bases, with 28 bases between. The CDR3 DNA sequence: TGTGCCAGTAGTACCCCTGGACGGGTGGGGGGATACTTAGGTACGCAGTATTTT. This encodes CASSTPGRVGGYLGTQYF.

The V gene is TRBV12-5, the J gene TRBJ1-5, with TRBD1 matching 9 bases. The CDR3 consists of 17 residues. The J segment lost 6 bases and the V segment lost 1 base, leaving 10 bases of the junction unmatched. Germline-derived CDR1 and CDR2 are LGHNT and FRNRAP. CDR3: CASGLATGGAIRQPQHF. CDR3 DNA: TGTGCTAGTGGTTTGGCTACAGGGGGCGCGATCCGTCAGCCCCAGCATTTT.

This clone was observed a single time. This chain links TRBV6-5 with TRBJ1-4; D possibly corresponds to TRBD1 (6 bases). V gave up 5 bases and J gave up 4 bases, with 11 bases separating them. There are 14 residues in the CDR3. The germline V gene has CDR1 MNHEY and CDR2 SVGAGI. The DNA for the CDR3 is TGTGCCAGCAGTAAACAGGGAATTAATGAAAAACTGTTTTTT. This encodes CASSKQGINEKLFF.

J is TRBJ2-6 and V is TRBV5-1; D unresolved. CDR1 is SGHRS and CDR2 is YFSETQ in the germline V gene. CDR3 length equals 14 residues. The germline V and J ends were trimmed by 3 bases and 1 base, with 5 bases remaining between them. CDR3 in amino acids: CASSSASGANVLTF. The CDR3 DNA reads TGCGCCAGCAGCTCCGCGTCTGGGGCCAACGTCCTGACTTTC.

The chain has TRBV11-2 and TRBJ1-1; perhaps TRBD1 as D (5 bases). Germline V gene lookup returns CDR1 SGHAT and CDR2 FQNNGV. This CDR3 has 15 residues. Trimming cost V 1 base and J 11 bases, with 20 bases left between them. In DNA form, the CDR3 reads TGTGCCAGCAGCTTAGGCGGGGGTTCAGGGCTGGATGCTTTCTTT. It specifies CASSLGGGSGLDAFF. The full variable domain, its missing parts supplied by reference TRBV11-2 and TRBJ1-1, is EAGVAQSPRYKIIEKRQSVAFWCNPISGHATLYWYQQILGQGPKLLIQFQNNGVVDDSQLPKDRFSAERLKGVDSTLKIQPAKLEDSAVYLCASSLGGGSGLDAFFGQGTRLTVV.

The rearrangement links TRBV2 to TRBJ2-5, with D maybe TRBD2 (6 bases). CDR1 SNHLY and CDR2 FYNNEI come from the germline V gene. The V end was cut by 2 bases, the J end by 4 bases, with 8 bases between. This CDR3 region has 13 residues. CDR3 DNA: TGTGCCAGCAGTGAATTGGGGGGAGAGACCCAGTACTTC. Encoded protein: CASSELGGETQYF.

The genes are TRBV15 and TRBJ2-1; D not resolved. V was cut by 3 bases and J by 7 bases, with 7 bases left in between. The CDR3 covers 12 residues. Per the germline V gene, CDR1 is LNHNV and CDR2 is YYDKDF (reference sequence). CDR3 region: CATSSNTNEQFF. CDR3 DNA: TGTGCCACCAGCAGTAACACGAATGAGCAGTTCTTC.

The genes are TRBV5-5 and TRBJ1-2; tentative D call: TRBD1 (5 bases). The germline gives CDR1 SGHKS, CDR2 YYEKEE (reference sequence). This CDR3 region has 14 residues. Between the trimmed V and J ends, which lost 4 bases and 6 bases, there was a span of 16 bases. This CDR3 reads CASSVLPGLNGYTF. CDR3 nucleotides: TGTGCCAGCAGCGTCCTCCCGGGACTTAATGGCTACACCTTC.

This sequence joins TRBV18 and TRBJ1-6, with TRBD1 identical over 7 bases. The CDR3 is 15 amino acids. J lost 6 bases, V lost 1 base, and 3 bases had no gene match. CDR1 is KGHSH and CDR2 is LQKENI in the germline V gene. CDR3 DNA: TGTGCCAGCTCACCACGACAGGGAGGTAATTCACCCCTCCACTTT. This sequence encodes CASSPRQGGNSPLHF.

The chain links TRBV5-4 to TRBJ2-3; TRBD2 agrees at 12 bases. The CDR3 is 16 residues long. Germline trimming cut 2 bases from V and 4 bases from J; bases unmatched to any gene: 5. Germline V CDR1 and CDR2: SGHNT, YYREEE (reference sequence). CDR3 in DNA: TGTGCCAGCAGCTTCACTAGCGGGGGGCGAGCAGATACGCAGTATTTT. Its translation is CASSFTSGGRADTQYF.

This sequence joins TRBV27 and TRBJ2-7; D possibly corresponds to TRBD1 (6 bases). V was shortened by 6 bases and J by 3 bases, with 12 bases between the two germline ends. The CDR3 has 13 residues. Germline CDR1 MNHEY, CDR2 SMNVEV (reference sequence). CDR3 DNA sequence: TGTGCCAGCAGCACCGGGACAAGCTACGAGCAGTACTTC. This codes for CASSTGTSYEQYF.

The J gene is TRBJ2-7, the V gene TRBV5-5; TRBD2 matches at 11 bases. This CDR3 comprises 16 residues. Germline assignment: CDR1 SGHKS and CDR2 YYEKEE (reference sequence). The V segment lost 4 bases and the J segment 0 bases; nucleotides outside the gene matches: 6. CDR3 region: CASSGGLAAISYEQYF. CDR3 in DNA: TGTGCCAGCAGCGGGGGACTAGCGGCTATCTCCTACGAGCAGTACTTC.

The rearrangement joins TRBV6-5 to TRBJ1-5; TRBD1 aligns across 7 bases. The germline V gene encodes CDR1 MNHEY and CDR2 SVGAGI. This CDR3 is 15 amino acids long. The V and J ends lost 7 bases and 4 bases, in that order; junction bases with no gene match: 10. This CDR3 reads CASTSSTGANQPQHF. CDR3 DNA: TGTGCCAGCACCTCCTCTACAGGGGCGAATCAGCCCCAGCATTTT.

This chain uses TRBV7-9 with TRBJ2-1; TRBD1 is a possible D gene (7 bases). The CDR3 sequence is 12 residues long. Trimming pared 5 bases from V and 9 bases from J, leaving 11 bases between. Germline CDR1 is SEHNR and CDR2 is FQNEAQ (reference sequence). In DNA form, the CDR3 reads TGTGCCAGCAGCCCGCAGGGGGGTGAGCAGTTCTTC. Translation: CASSPQGGEQFF.

The J gene is TRBJ2-7, the V gene TRBV19, with D possibly matching TRBD1 (6 bases). CDR3 length: 14 amino acids. Germline CDR1 is LNHDA and CDR2 is SQIVND (reference sequence). Trimming stripped 6 bases from V and 5 bases from J, with 17 bases between. The DNA for the CDR3 is TGTGCCAGTAGCCGGGACACCCTTAACGACGAGCAGTACTTC. This gives the protein CASSRDTLNDEQYF.

This chain links TRBV6-1 with TRBJ1-6; D gene ambiguous. Germline V lookup: CDR1 MNHNS, CDR2 SASEGT. The CDR3 is made up of 12 amino acids. Deletions cut 1 base from V and 13 bases from J, with 8 bases between. CDR3 sequence (DNA): TGTGCCAGCAGTGAAGGTCACATGCCCCTCCACTTT. It specifies CASSEGHMPLHF.

The rearrangement joins TRBV4-2 to TRBJ2-7; TRBD1 aligns across 11 bases. Trimming cost V 4 bases and J 2 bases; bases outside gene matches: 4. The CDR3 is made up of 15 amino acids. Per the germline V gene, CDR1 is LGHNA and CDR2 is YNFKEQ. The CDR3 sequence: CASSRGQGAPYEQYF. The CDR3 coding sequence is TGTGCCAGCAGCCGCGGACAGGGGGCTCCCTACGAGCAGTACTTC.